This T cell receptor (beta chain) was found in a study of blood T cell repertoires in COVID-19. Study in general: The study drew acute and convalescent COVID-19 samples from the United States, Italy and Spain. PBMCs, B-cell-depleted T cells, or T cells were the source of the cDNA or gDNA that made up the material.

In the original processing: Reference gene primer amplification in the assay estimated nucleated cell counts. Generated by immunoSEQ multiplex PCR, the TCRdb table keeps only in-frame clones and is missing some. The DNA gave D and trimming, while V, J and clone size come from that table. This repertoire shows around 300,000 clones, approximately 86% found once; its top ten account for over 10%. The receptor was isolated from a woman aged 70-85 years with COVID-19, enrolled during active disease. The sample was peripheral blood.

This CDR3 is CASSLPGQKAFF. The CDR3 nucleotides are TGTGCCAGCAGCTTGCCGGGACAGAAAGCTTTCTTT. V usage is TRBV7-9 and J usage is TRBJ1-1, with TRBD1 matching over 7 bases. V dropped 3 bases and J dropped 9; count of bases not matched to a gene: 4. From germline, CDR1 is SEHNR and CDR2 FQNEAQ (reference sequence). The CDR3 is 12 amino acids.